This T cell receptor (beta chain) comes out of a study of patients and donors after allogeneic stem cell transplantation. CDR1 and CDR2 (germline): SEHNR, FQNEAQ (reference sequence). The V and J ends lost 5 bases and 2 bases, in that order; junction bases with no gene match: 5. This CDR3 has 14 residues. TCRdb itself ran the RT-PCR reads through MiXCR, one entry per CDR3 protein. The table records around 30,000 distinct CDR3 sequences, around 40% of them present only once. This clonotype was detected only a few times. Sample: blood, either unsorted or a sorted T cell fraction (not recorded which). This chain joins TRBV7-9 and TRBJ1-1; 7 bases match TRBD1. The receptor comes from a human donor who was either an allogeneic HSCT recipient or a stem cell or donor lymphocyte infusion donor (not recorded which). It is not recorded whose cells these are; they may come from a transplant donor. In nucleotides, the CDR3 is TGTGCCAGCAGCACGAGGGACAGAAACACTGAAGCTTTCTTT. Translating gives CASSTRDRNTEAFF.